This passage covers 27 T cell receptor beta chains from one sample sequenced in a study of vaccination effects on CD4 cells after COVID-19. Their cognate antigens are unknown. TCRdb's copy holds only in-frame clones and misses some; the assay was immunoSEQ multiplex PCR. The table has 35,000 to 45,000 clones, about 73% seen once. Peptide-pool stimulation followed by sequencing identified expanded antigen-specific CD4+ clonotypes in the ViraFEST assay. Culture lasted 10 days before CD4+ T cell isolation. Sometime from March through December 2020, the person acquired a SARS-CoV-2 infection that PCR confirmed. Sequenced material: CD4+ T cells from PBMCs cultured with HCoV-NL63 spike peptides, taken before COVID-19 vaccination. These receptors were taken from a human donor who had a prior SARS-CoV-2 infection.

The chain joins TRBV4-3 to TRBJ2-7; TRBD1 or TRBD2 may be the D gene (6 bases each). V was pared by 4 bases and J by 0 bases, with 19 bases between. This CDR3 contains 17 residues. Germline V gives CDR1 LGHNA, CDR2 YSLEER. Written as DNA, the CDR3 is TGCGCCAGCAGCCCGTCGAATTCGGGGGCATCCTCCTACGAGCAGTACTTC. Protein sequence: CASSPSNSGASSYEQYF.

This clone was found a few times. The V and J genes are TRBV7-9 and TRBJ1-3, with TRBD1 matching over 8 bases. CDR3 length: 15 residues. V lost 6 bases and J lost 2; bases outside the gene matches: 6. Germline assignment: CDR1 SEHNR and CDR2 FQNEAQ (reference sequence). In DNA, the CDR3 is TGTGCCAGCAGACCCAAGGACAGGGCTGGAAACACCATATATTTT. As protein: CASRPKDRAGNTIYF.

The CDR3 protein is CASSQALNGPQHF. As DNA, the CDR3 is TGTGCCAGCAGCCAAGCTTTGAACGGGCCCCAGCATTTT. The chain uses TRBV14 and TRBJ1-5, with D uncertain. The CDR3 length is 13 residues. The germline V and J ends were trimmed by 1 base and 9 bases, with 10 bases remaining between them. From germline, CDR1 is SGHDN and CDR2 FVKESK.

This clone appeared a few times. V is TRBV2 and J is TRBJ1-5; D is possibly TRBD1 (5 bases). The CDR3 length is 14 residues. The V gene's germline CDR1 is SNHLY and CDR2 FYNNEI. V dropped 1 base and J dropped 5 bases, with 9 bases sitting between them. The CDR3 region has the DNA TGTGCCAGCAGTGAAGGGGGCAGGGATCAGCCCCAGCATTTT. This translates into CASSEGGRDQPQHF.

This clone was counted a single time. The chain is built from TRBV13 and TRBJ2-7; TRBD1 agrees at 7 bases. This CDR3 is 15 amino acids long. V dropped 6 bases and J dropped 2; count of bases not matched to a gene: 10. Germline CDR1 and CDR2: PRHDT and FYEKMQ (reference sequence). The CDR3 nucleotides read TGTGCCAGCAGTTGGGGCAGGGGGTTTCCCTACGAGCAGTACTTC. Its translation: CASSWGRGFPYEQYF. Supplemented by reference TRBV13 and TRBJ2-7, the full variable domain reads AAGVIQSPRHLIKEKRETATLKCYPIPRHDTVYWYQQGPGQDPQFLISFYEKMQSDKGSIPDRFSAQQFSDYHSELNMSSLELGDSALYFCASSWGRGFPYEQYFGPGTRLTVT.

This chain joins TRBV2 and TRBJ2-1, with 8 positions matching TRBD2. In germline, CDR1 is SNHLY, CDR2 FYNNEI. CDR3 size: 15 residues. The V segment lost 3 bases and the J segment 1 base; nucleotides outside the gene matches: 2. The CDR3 DNA reads TGTGCCAGCAGTGATCGGGGGGGTTCCTACAATGAGCAGTTCTTC. Its translation: CASSDRGGSYNEQFF.

V and J are TRBV5-1 and TRBJ2-5; D call uncertain. Germline V gene data show CDR1 as SGHRS and CDR2 as YFSETQ. The CDR3 sequence is 15 residues long. Trimming removed 0 bases from V and 3 bases from J, with 12 bases in between. The CDR3 loop is CASSLAPEGKETQYF. The CDR3 bases are TGCGCCAGCAGCTTGGCCCCTGAAGGAAAAGAGACCCAGTACTTC.

The chain links TRBV13 to TRBJ2-7; D may be TRBD1 or TRBD2 (5 bases each). V lost 5 bases to trimming and J lost 7 bases, with 15 bases between them. Germline CDR1 reads PRHDT; CDR2 reads FYEKMQ (reference sequence). The CDR3 loop spans 13 amino acids. DNA of the CDR3: TGTGCCAGCAGCCGGGGACCGTTATCGGAGCAGTACTTC. It codes for CASSRGPLSEQYF.

This rearrangement joins TRBV7-2 to TRBJ2-2; D may correspond to TRBD1 or TRBD2 (5 bases each). Between the trimmed V and J ends, which lost 1 base and 4 bases, there was a span of 13 bases. CDR1 and CDR2 (germline): SGHTA, FQGNSA. The CDR3 runs to 16 residues. CDR3 in DNA: TGTGCCAGCAGCTTAGTCAGAGTTGGGGGCACCGGGGAGCTGTTTTTT. Translating it yields CASSLVRVGGTGELFF.

V gene TRBV23-1 combines with J gene TRBJ2-7, with 7 bases matching TRBD2. TRBV23-1 is noted as an ORF with a role that remains uncertain. The CDR3 covers 15 residues. Trimming took 3 bases from V and 3 from J; bases not matched to a gene: 8. DNA for the CDR3: TGCGCCAGCAGTCAGGAGACTAGCTCTTGCTACGAGCAGTACTTC. Encoded protein: CASSQETSSCYEQYF.

The CDR3 spells CASSPRSVAGAQETQYF. The CDR3 DNA reads as TGTGCCAGCTCACCACGGTCAGTAGCGGGAGCCCAAGAGACCCAGTACTTC. The chain employs TRBV18 and TRBJ2-5; 9 bases match TRBD2. Germline-derived CDR1 and CDR2 are KGHSH and LQKENI. This CDR3 region has 17 residues. V dropped 1 base and J dropped 1; count of bases not matched to a gene: 7. Variable domain in full (rest from reference TRBV18 and TRBJ2-5): NAGVMQNPRHLVRRRGQEARLRCSPMKGHSHVYWYRQLPEEGLKFMVYLQKENIIDESGMPKERFSAEFPKEGPSILRIQQVVRGDSAAYFCASSPRSVAGAQETQYFGPGTRLLVL.

The chain joins TRBV18 to TRBJ1-1; D remains unclear. V was clipped by 5 bases and J by 1 base, with 11 bases between them. Germline V gene lookup returns CDR1 KGHSH and CDR2 LQKENI. The CDR3 length is 14 residues. CDR3 DNA: TGTGCCAGCTCATCTCTTTCGAGGAACACTGAAGCTTTCTTT. It is translated as CASSSLSRNTEAFF.

This clone was seen a single time. This CDR3 is also generated by other DNA sequences in the sample. The chain carries TRBV5-1 and TRBJ2-2; D remains ambiguous. Trimming took off 0 bases at V and 4 bases at J, with 4 bases between the two ends. Per germline, CDR1 SGHRS and CDR2 YFSETQ. The CDR3 sequence is 13 residues long. The CDR3 coding sequence is TGCGCCAGCAGCTTGGATCCCACCGGGGAGCTGTTTTTT. This codes for CASSLDPTGELFF.

The rearrangement uses TRBV9 and TRBJ2-3; 10 bases line up with TRBD1. V was pared by 3 bases and J by 2 bases, with 3 bases of the junction left unmatched. Looked up from germline, CDR1 is SGDLS and CDR2 is YYNGEE. The CDR3 is 15 amino acids. The chain's CDR3 is CASSERQGATDTQYF. The CDR3 DNA reads TGTGCCAGCAGCGAGAGACAGGGGGCCACAGATACGCAGTATTTT.

The chain has TRBV5-5 and TRBJ1-1; D remains ambiguous. Germline CDR1 SGHKS, CDR2 YYEKEE (reference sequence). The V end was cut by 6 bases, the J end by 11 bases, with 20 bases between. This CDR3 is built from 13 residues. CDR3 residues: CASILCWVVTAFF. As DNA, the CDR3 is TGTGCCAGCATCCTATGCTGGGTAGTGACGGCTTTCTTT.

The chain combines TRBV5-5 with TRBJ2-5; maybe TRBD1 (5 bases). The CDR3 has 13 residues. Trimming took off 0 bases at V and 5 bases at J, with 8 bases between the two ends. Germline assignment: CDR1 SGHKS and CDR2 YYEKEE (reference sequence). CDR3: CASSLDWGETQYF. The CDR3 DNA reads as TGTGCCAGCAGCTTGGACTGGGGCGAGACCCAGTACTTC.

This sequence joins TRBV5-8 and TRBJ2-1; the D gene could be TRBD1 or TRBD2 (6 bases each). The CDR3 is made up of 14 amino acids. From germline, CDR1 is SGHTS and CDR2 YDEGEE. The ends were cut back, 2 bases at V and 2 bases at J, with 8 bases in the middle. The CDR3 region is CASSLGGPYNEQFF. The CDR3 region has the DNA TGTGCCAGCAGCTTAGGGGGGCCCTACAATGAGCAGTTCTTC.

V gene TRBV4-3 combines with J gene TRBJ1-4; unclear D gene. V was shortened by 0 bases and J by 6 bases, with 14 bases between the two germline ends. This CDR3 has 16 residues. CDR1 LGHNA and CDR2 YSLEER come from the germline V gene. In DNA, the CDR3 is TGCGCCAGCAGCCAAGAATTAAGTAGTGGGCATGAAAAACTGTTTTTT. This translates into CASSQELSSGHEKLFF.

The rearrangement links TRBV25-1 to TRBJ2-7; unclear D gene. This CDR3 comprises 14 residues. The V gene lost 3 bases and the J gene lost 4 bases, with 13 bases spanning the gap. The germline CDR1 and CDR2 sequences are MGHDK and SYGVNS. CDR3 sequence (DNA): TGTGCCAGCAGTGAGGCCGGGTCGTCTTACGAGCAGTACTTC. It is translated as CASSEAGSSYEQYF.

The chain recombines TRBV7-8 with TRBJ2-3; TRBD2 aligns across 9 bases. V shed 5 bases and J 0 bases; nucleotides not matched to a gene: 3. CDR3 length: 15 amino acids. Germline lookup yields CDR1 SGHVS and CDR2 FQNEAQ. CDR3: CASSEGTSSTDTQYF. In DNA, the CDR3 is TGTGCCAGCAGCGAAGGGACTAGCAGCACAGATACGCAGTATTTT.

V gene TRBV9 combines with J gene TRBJ2-1; TRBD2 agrees at 15 bases. Germline lookup yields CDR1 SGDLS and CDR2 YYNGEE. Germline trimming cut 3 bases from V and 0 bases from J; bases unmatched to any gene: 4. This CDR3 is 18 amino acids long. CDR3 in amino acids: CASSAGLAGGPSYNEQFF. The CDR3 nucleotides are TGTGCCAGCAGCGCAGGACTAGCGGGGGGGCCCTCCTACAATGAGCAGTTCTTC.

This clone was counted between two and nine times. This chain connects TRBV7-9 to TRBJ1-2; 8 bases map to TRBD1. The CDR3 consists of 15 residues. Germline CDR1 SEHNR, CDR2 FQNEAQ (reference sequence). Unmatched junction bases numbered 6, after V lost 3 bases and J lost 3 bases. This CDR3 reads CASSFWDRTDYGYTF. The CDR3 DNA is TGTGCCAGCAGCTTTTGGGACAGGACGGACTATGGCTACACCTTC. The full variable domain, completed using reference TRBV7-9 and TRBJ1-2, is DTGVSQNPRHKITKRGQNVTFRCDPISEHNRLYWYRQTLGQGPEFLTYFQNEAQLEKSRLLSDRFSAERPKGSFSTLEIQRTEQGDSAMYLCASSFWDRTDYGYTFGSGTRLTVV.

The genes are TRBV11-3 and TRBJ2-5; no reliable D call. Germline CDR1 is SGHNT and CDR2 is YENEEA. Trimming took 5 bases from V and 1 from J, leaving 8 bases between them. The CDR3 length is 13 residues. CDR3: CASSAQTQETQYF. The CDR3 region has the DNA TGTGCCAGCAGCGCCCAGACCCAAGAGACCCAGTACTTC.

In this sample, this clone turned up a few times. The chain uses TRBV5-1 and TRBJ2-7; 12 bases line up with TRBD2. The CDR3 length is 16 residues. V gave up 4 bases and J gave up 3 bases; unmatched junction bases: 8. Germline CDR1 SGHRS, CDR2 YFSETQ. The CDR3 sequence: CASSEGQLAGGYEQYF. CDR3 nucleotides: TGCGCCAGCAGCGAGGGCCAACTAGCGGGGGGCTACGAGCAGTACTTC.

This rearrangement joins TRBV6-2 or TRBV6-3 to TRBJ1-5; D is undetermined. Germline V gene data show CDR1 as MNHEY and CDR2 as SVGEGT. The CDR3 is 17 residues long. Trimming stripped 2 bases from V and 2 bases from J, with 16 bases between. CDR3 protein: CASSYRSADFGNQPQHF. In nucleotides, the CDR3 is TGTGCCAGCAGTTACCGGAGCGCGGACTTTGGCAATCAGCCCCAGCATTTT.

This chain joins TRBV6-5 and TRBJ1-4, with 10 positions matching TRBD1. This CDR3 has 14 residues. V was clipped by 6 bases and J by 7 bases; unmatched bases: 5. The germline V gene has CDR1 MNHEY and CDR2 SVGAGI. This chain's CDR3 is CASRSTGGLEKLFF. For the CDR3, the DNA is TGTGCCAGCAGATCGACAGGGGGCCTTGAAAAACTGTTTTTT.

The gene calls are TRBV9 and TRBJ1-5, with 11 positions matching TRBD1. J lost 5 bases, V lost 2 bases, and 3 bases had no gene match. CDR1 is SGDLS, CDR2 YYNGEE, per germline. This CDR3 contains 15 residues. The CDR3: CASSVAGQGDQPQHF. The DNA of the CDR3 is TGTGCCAGCAGCGTCGCGGGACAGGGGGATCAGCCCCAGCATTTT.